The 17 T cell receptor beta chains in this list originate from one sample, sequenced in a study of T cell repertoires in cytomegalovirus infection. Antigen specificity for these receptors is unknown. Via MiXCR, TCRdb re-called the reads, giving one row per CDR3 protein. The profile shows 100,000 to 150,000 distinct CDR3 sequences, 20% to 30% of them singletons. The sequencing input was PBMCs, sequenced either directly or after in vitro stimulation (not recorded which). These receptor sequences come from a human donor in good health (CMV status not recorded). Some clones in this sample may be carry-over from other donors' samples.

The V gene is TRBV20-1, the J gene TRBJ2-7, with D possibly matching TRBD2 (6 bases). CDR1 is DFQATT, CDR2 SNEGSKA, per germline (reference sequence). There are 12 residues in the CDR3. V was cut by 5 bases and J by 5 bases, with 13 bases left in between. The CDR3 DNA reads as TGCAGTGCTCCCAGACTAGACCACGAGCAGTACTTC. It yields the protein CSAPRLDHEQYF.

The V gene is TRBV12-3 or TRBV12-4, the J gene TRBJ2-1; D gene uncertain. The length of the CDR3 is 12 residues. With 7 bases removed from V and 4 bases from J, the gap between germline ends came to 8 bases. CDR3 protein: CASIGRYNEQFF. The CDR3 DNA reads TGTGCCAGCATCGGCAGGTACAATGAGCAGTTCTTC.

The table lists this clonotype with many counts. This chain links TRBV19 with TRBJ2-4; tentative D call: TRBD2 (6 bases). Germline CDR1 is LNHDA and CDR2 is SQIVND (reference sequence). This CDR3 region has 14 residues. The ends were cut back, 3 bases at V and 11 bases at J, with 17 bases in the middle. The CDR3 DNA is TGTGCCAGTAGTATTGGAGGGAGCGGTAAGGTTCAGTACTTC. As protein: CASSIGGSGKVQYF.

The chain joins TRBV12-3 or TRBV12-4 to TRBJ1-1; D possibly corresponds to TRBD1 (5 bases). This CDR3 is built from 14 residues. The V end was cut by 5 bases, the J end by 4 bases, with 14 bases between. CDR3 nucleotide sequence: TGTGCCAGCAGTCCCGGGACCCCGACCACTGAAGCTTTCTTT. This encodes CASSPGTPTTEAFF.

This clonotype has a handful of counts. V gene TRBV18 combines with J gene TRBJ2-7, with D hard to call. V was cut by 1 base and J by 3 bases, with 7 bases left in between. This CDR3 contains 13 residues. CDR1 is KGHSH and CDR2 is LQKENI in the germline V gene. The CDR3 spells CASSPQDGYEQYV. In DNA, the CDR3 is TGTGCCAGCTCACCACAGGACGGCTACGAGCAGTACGTC.

Comment on this clonotype: Given a much more abundant clone one base away, this may be a read error. DNA of the CDR3: TGTGCCAGCAGCGACACAGGGCGGTACGAGCAGAACTTC. It translates to CASSDTGRYEQNF. V is TRBV6-6 and J is TRBJ2-7; possible D gene TRBD1, 6 bases. CDR3 length: 13 amino acids. Germline V gene sequence: CDR1 MNHNY, CDR2 SVGAGI (reference sequence).

A few counts support this clonotype. The gene calls are TRBV6-5 and TRBJ2-4, with D unresolved. The V end was cut by 8 bases, the J end by 3 bases, with 17 bases between. Germline-derived CDR1 and CDR2 are MNHEY and SVGAGI. The CDR3 runs to 15 residues. CDR3 region: CASGPAIIGKNIQYF. CDR3 DNA: TGTGCCAGCGGACCCGCAATTATCGGCAAAAACATTCAGTACTTC.

This chain links TRBV29-1 with TRBJ1-1; 7 bases align to TRBD1. CDR3 length: 12 residues. CDR1 is SQVTM, CDR2 ANQGSEA, per germline. V was pared by 6 bases and J by 4 bases, with 5 bases of the junction left unmatched. DNA for the CDR3: TGCAGCGTCCAAACAGGGGTCACTGAAGCTTTCTTT. Translation gives CSVQTGVTEAFF. Drawing the rest from reference TRBV29-1 and TRBJ1-1, the complete variable domain is SAVISQKPSRDICQRGTSLTIQCQVDSQVTMMFWYRQQPGQSLTLIATANQGSEATYESGFVIDKFPISRPNLTFSTLTVSNMSPEDSSIYLCSVQTGVTEAFFGQGTRLTVV.

The chain carries TRBV5-1 and TRBJ2-1, with D perhaps TRBD1 or TRBD2 (5 bases each). Germline CDR1 SGHRS, CDR2 YFSETQ. The CDR3 spans 13 residues. The V gene lost 5 bases and the J gene lost 9 bases, with 15 bases spanning the gap. The CDR3 reads CASRTEAGVEQFF. The CDR3 DNA sequence: TGCGCCAGCAGGACAGAAGCCGGGGTTGAGCAGTTCTTC.

This clonotype was counted many times. The genes are TRBV7-2 and TRBJ1-1; the D is unclear. Trimming took 7 bases from V and 1 from J, leaving 16 bases between them. CDR3 size: 15 residues. Germline V gene lookup returns CDR1 SGHTA and CDR2 FQGNSA. CDR3 sequence: CASKEPKGRNTEAFF. The CDR3 DNA is TGTGCCAGCAAGGAGCCTAAAGGCAGGAACACTGAAGCTTTCTTT.

J is TRBJ2-5 and V is TRBV29-1, with D possibly TRBD1 on 6 matching bases. The V and J ends lost 1 base and 1 base respectively, with 7 bases between them. Germline V gene lookup returns CDR1 SQVTM and CDR2 ANQGSEA. The CDR3 loop spans 13 amino acids. CDR3 amino acids: CSVEVGAQETQYF. In DNA form, the CDR3 reads TGCAGCGTTGAAGTGGGGGCCCAAGAGACCCAGTACTTC. Drawing the rest from reference TRBV29-1 and TRBJ2-5, the complete variable domain is SAVISQKPSRDICQRGTSLTIQCQVDSQVTMMFWYRQQPGQSLTLIATANQGSEATYESGFVIDKFPISRPNLTFSTLTVSNMSPEDSSIYLCSVEVGAQETQYFGPGTRLLVL.

At least ten counts were recorded for this clonotype. This sequence joins TRBV7-8 and TRBJ2-1, with 7 bases aligning to TRBD2. In germline, CDR1 is SGHVS, CDR2 FQNEAQ. Germline trimming cut 6 bases from V and 4 bases from J; bases unmatched to any gene: 15. CDR3 length: 17 residues. The CDR3 DNA reads TGTGCCAGCAGGTTTAGTGGTTCGGATAGCGGGTACAATGAGCAGTTCTTC. Encoded protein: CASRFSGSDSGYNEQFF.

The CDR3 DNA sequence: TGTGCCAGCAGTTATGCAGGGGGCTCTTATTCACCCCTCCACTTT. Its protein is CASSYAGGSYSPLHF. The gene calls are TRBV6-1 and TRBJ1-6, with 8 bases fitting TRBD1. Germline V lookup: CDR1 MNHNS, CDR2 SASEGT. CDR3 length: 15 amino acids. Losses at the gene ends were 5 bases for V and 8 bases for J; bases not matched to a gene: 8.

The CDR3 nucleotides read TGTGCCAGCAGCCAAGAAAGCTTGGGACTAGCGGGGACCCACTACAATGAGCAGTTCTTC. Protein product: CASSQESLGLAGTHYNEQFF. V gene TRBV4-2 combines with J gene TRBJ2-1, with 13 bases that match TRBD2. Germline trimming cut 0 bases from V and 3 bases from J; bases unmatched to any gene: 11. There are 20 residues in the CDR3. Germline V gives CDR1 LGHNA, CDR2 YNFKEQ.

This clonotype showed up many times. J is TRBJ2-7 and V is TRBV10-3; D is unresolved. There are 13 residues in the CDR3. V lost 2 bases to trimming and J lost 4 bases, with 9 bases between them. Germline loops: CDR1 ENHRY, CDR2 SYGVKD. CDR3 residues: CAISEPASYEQYF. In DNA form, the CDR3 reads TGTGCCATCAGTGAGCCCGCGTCATACGAGCAGTACTTC.

The gene calls are TRBV12-3 or TRBV12-4 and TRBJ1-1; D remains unclear. This CDR3 region has 12 residues. Trimming cost V 3 bases and J 6 bases, with 8 bases left between them. The CDR3 region is CASSFWGSEAFF. CDR3 DNA sequence: TGTGCCAGCAGTTTTTGGGGTTCTGAAGCTTTCTTT.

This clonotype was recorded a few times. The J gene is TRBJ2-2, the V gene TRBV27, with 10 bases aligning to TRBD2. Germline V gene lookup returns CDR1 MNHEY and CDR2 SMNVEV (reference sequence). This CDR3 spans 15 amino acids. J lost 6 bases, V lost 7 bases, and 8 bases had no gene match. DNA of the CDR3: TGTGCCAGCACCCCCGGGACTAGCGTTTCCGGGGAGCTGTTTTTT. It is translated as CASTPGTSVSGELFF.